This T cell receptor (beta chain) was captured in a study of cytomegalovirus exposure and HLA in healthy donors (dated by TCRdb to between 2016 and 2019). Notes on the research overall: An earlier analysis of 587 of the donors reported about 280 Gb of sequence data and roughly 120 million unique TCR beta sequences obtained from approximately 180 million T cells. An early release covering roughly 640 HLA-typed donors comprised about 310 gigabases of sequencing data and 85 million or so unique TCR sequences. The genetic ancestry cluster associated with self-reported Caucasian donors included 65% to 90% of the roughly 360 genotyped donors. The aim of the study was to test whether cataloging public T cell receptors could identify signatures of past pathogen exposure. The T cell repertoires of 666 subjects were profiled by immunosequencing and related to cytomegalovirus serostatus. Besides the first cohort of under 700 subjects, a separate validation cohort made up of 120 different subjects was used. High-throughput TCR immunosequencing, statistical association of individual TCRs with disease status, and machine learning were combined to predict cytomegalovirus infection status. A later analysis re-examined previously published TCR beta repertoires from about 670 donors and added high-resolution HLA genotyping to investigate patterns of TCR occurrence. Rather than using new phenotypic data, the later analysis identified candidate immune exposures from TCR beta sequences and from how often those sequences occurred across donors. In an earlier analysis of 587 of the donors, high-throughput TCR beta sequencing was used to judge whether each TCR beta V gene segment behaved as functional or pseudogenic. Donor age, sex, ethnicity and CMV serostatus were compiled together with the repertoire data. A later genetic analysis took genome-wide SNP genotypes for about 55% of the roughly 670 donors and used that subset as a discovery cohort. All discovery cohort repertoires had been generated on a single sequencing platform. Class I and class II HLA loci were covered by the typing at four-digit resolution. Typing coverage varied by locus: roughly 620-630 donors for A, B, C, DRB1 and DQB1; roughly 500 for DQA1; approximately 610 for DPA1; about 450 for DPB1. Roughly 5 DR-DQ haplotypes were treated as single units for association and clustering because of strong linkage in the cohort. Among 350 to 400 genotyped donors of the cohort, an average of approximately 240,000 unique TCR beta nucleotide sequences were sequenced per donor, 15% to 20% of them non-productive. Overall study outcomes, separate from this receptor: A later analysis found that TCR association rates varied across HLA loci, with DRB1 alleles showing the most associated TCRs and HLA-C alleles the fewest. Because HLA typing was missing for some donors at each locus, association tests included only the typed subset. Most TCR sequences were seen in very few donors, while some public TCRs were found in many individuals. In a later genetic analysis, a missense DCLRE1C variant was associated with V-gene and J-gene trimming of TCR beta chains, and the association was replicated in an independent cohort. Correlated functional status among segregating V segments might reflect linkage disequilibrium, but an unknown experimental factor could not be ruled out. Three of the identified cytomegalovirus-associated TCR beta chains were confirmed in vitro to be specific for cytomegalovirus antigens. A later genetic analysis reported fewer N-insertions in productive TCRs among donors in an Asian-associated ancestry cluster than the approximately 670-donor mean. A further reported finding was that TCR beta sequences accurately predicted the HLA-A and HLA-B alleles for most subjects in the first cohort. In a later analysis, most CMV-associated TCR beta chains were found to appear HLA-restricted, with HLA associations seemingly driven largely by CMV exposure. Immune exposure information for the cohort was limited to CMV serostatus. In a later analysis, several top co-occurrence clusters were reported to appear linked to parvovirus B19, influenza, CMV and Epstein-Barr virus. At a false discovery rate of 0.05, a later analysis linked around 17,000 TCR beta sequences to specific HLA alleles. The cohort was sequenced for TCR beta chains only, and without alpha or paired-chain data the features that could be detected were limited. When HLA alleles, especially DR and DQ, strongly co-occurred, attributing TCR associations to individual alleles was difficult. A group of highly shared sequence variants was considered likely to be a technical artifact of the sequencing pipeline. Sequencing depth was assumed to be roughly uniform across donors in the presence/absence analyses, though that assumption may not hold. An earlier analysis of around 500 of the donors showed that most TCR beta V segments appeared in productive rearrangements either about 87% or about 30% of the time, which broadly matched IMGT annotations. Compared with equally common non-associated chains, HLA-associated TCR beta chains in a later analysis were more clonally expanded and had lower generation probabilities. The 87-base-pair reads could not distinguish some IMGT-functional V segments, including TRBV6-2 and TRBV6-3, so those segments were excluded. The study listed 150 to 200 TCR beta chains as associated with cytomegalovirus. Roughly 17 rarely observed V segments, including chromosome 9 orphons, were excluded from the earlier analysis of 550 to 700 of the donors because counts were too low. According to the authors, the approach could potentially be generalized to other disease states and immunological phenotypes. The classifier was reported to diagnose cytomegalovirus status with high specificity and sensitivity in both the original cohort and the validation cohort.

Library preparation used the immunoSEQ multiplex PCR assay. For the multiplex PCR, a mixture combining 60 forward primers for TCR Vbeta segments and 13 reverse primers for TCR Jbeta segments was used. A multiplex PCR assay on genomic DNA amplified the CDR3 region of rearranged TCR beta genes. On the Illumina HiSeq System, the amplified TCR beta libraries were sequenced as 87-base-pair reads. The original pipeline was this. Across the 500 to 700 repertoires, a later analysis counted tens of millions of unique TCR beta chains, 9.5 million to 12 million of which were shared by at least two donors. A nearest-neighbor algorithm error-corrected the raw reads and collapsed the reads into unique sequences, merging closely related sequences to remove PCR and sequencing errors. V, D and J gene segments were assigned by aligning CDR3 sequences to IMGT reference sequences. Each retained sequence needed at least a six-nucleotide match to both a V gene segment and a J gene segment. A rearrangement counted as productive if the CDR3 had no stop codons and remained in frame with V and J, and every other rearrangement counted as non-productive. Following IMGT convention, CDR3 was defined as the stretch from the second conserved V-encoded cysteine up to the conserved J-encoded phenylalanine. The earlier analysis of about 560 of the donors excluded any sequence lacking an unambiguous match to a single V gene segment. In an earlier analysis of 587 of the donors, a V segment was called functional when productive rearrangements were above 56.7%, and segregating when the standard deviation between donors exceeded 5%. To diagnose cytomegalovirus status from the catalog of TCR beta chain sequences, a statistical classification framework was built. In a later analysis, TCR nucleotide sequences were compared against IMGT/GENE-DB human TR gene sequences so that V and J genes could be assigned. In a later analysis, CDR3 sequences and most-parsimonious VDJ recombination scenarios were assigned using the TCRdist pipeline. In a later analysis, each TCR beta chain was defined by its CDR3 amino acid sequence together with its V-gene family, and reads without a unique V-gene family were excluded. To address suspected cross-contamination and a sequencing artifact, a later analysis removed a few hundred highly shared, low-generation-probability nucleotide sequences. In a later analysis, a clonal expansion index was calculated for each public chain from normalized within-repertoire ranks of inferred template counts. Generation probabilities in a later analysis came from a VDJ recombination model fitted to out-of-frame rearrangements, and those results were checked against IGoR. In a later analysis, hypergeometric tests were used to score TCR-TCR, TCR-HLA and TCR-CMV co-occurrence, with a repertoire-size bias correction applied to TCR pairs. A later analysis estimated false discovery rates by permuting HLA or CMV assignments 20 times. In a later analysis, co-occurring TCRs were grouped with DBSCAN, and TCRdist sequence similarity was added when clustering was performed within HLA-allele-positive subsets. For co-occurrence clustering, repertoires with fewer than 30,000 or more than 120,000 public chains were excluded, along with about five repertoires with anomalous nucleotide sharing. Sourced from immuneACCESS, this table was stored by TCRdb with only in-frame sequences that have V and J called. A share of the clones is absent; for the studies checked, an unresolved V gene accounts for under half, and the remainder has no known explanation. The D gene and trimming were derived from the DNA, and the V and J assignments and clone size from that table. The sample records over 150,000 clones, 71% of which are singletons. More than 2.5% of the sample lies in the top ten.

The CDR3 covers 15 residues, taking in both the cysteine and the phenylalanine. Only the CDR3 DNA is retained, 45 bases long and in frame from the first base. V drops 3 bases and J drops 0 bases, leaving 12 bases in between. In the germline V gene, CDR1 corresponds to SNHLY and CDR2 to FYNNEI. In total, roughly 670 healthy bone marrow donors made up the cohort. At the time of sampling, all cohort members were nominally healthy, though unrecorded immune exposures were likely present. The donor was CMV seronegative and belonged to the group of roughly 330 seronegative cohort members. A peripheral blood sample was collected from each donor, and TCR beta sequencing was performed on peripheral blood mononuclear cells. The Qiagen DNeasy Blood Extraction Kit was used to extract genomic DNA from the blood cell samples. With respect to this clone: No antigen is known for it. One base away there is no much larger clone; base qualities are not given.

This chain is built from TRBV2 and TRBJ2-7, with a tentative D gene TRBD2 over 5 matching bases. Sequenced material: PBMCs. This receptor was taken from a woman in her thirties in good health and CMV-seronegative. The CDR3 reads CASSDNWESSYEQYF. The bases are TGTGCCAGCAGTGATAATTGGGAGAGCTCCTACGAGCAGTACTTC.